The 10 T cell receptor beta chains below all came from one sample that was sequenced in a study of blood T cells in healthy people across ages. Next came a second PCR, run for about 6 to 12 cycles, which used a sample-barcoded 5' primer along with a J-beta primer mix. MiXCR, applied by TCRdb to the 5' RACE reads, yields one record per CDR3 protein. This table has 380,000 or so distinct CDR3 sequences, roughly half appearing once. The sequenced sample consisted of blood. The receptors here all came from a man between 60 and 70 years old in good health.

The CDR3 loop reads CSVEDLGQTYNEQFF. The CDR3 DNA is TGCAGCGTTGAAGATCTAGGACAGACCTACAATGAGCAGTTCTTC. The rearrangement links TRBV29-1 to TRBJ2-1; a weak D match, TRBD1 (6 bases). The CDR3 spans 15 residues. Deletions cut 0 bases from V and 2 bases from J, with 11 bases between. CDR1 is SQVTM, CDR2 ANQGSEA, per germline.

In this sample, this clonotype turned up a few times. The gene calls are TRBV12-3 or TRBV12-4 and TRBJ2-5; D not certain. The last part of the DNA fits TRBJ2-7 better; the J call may be wrong. The CDR3 covers 12 residues. The CDR3 region has the DNA TGTGCCAGCACCCCAAGAGCCTACGAGCAGTACTTC. Translating it yields CASTPRAYEQYF.

The gene calls are TRBV10-3 and TRBJ1-4, with D possibly being TRBD1 (5 bases). V was pared by 3 bases and J by 2 bases, with 10 bases between. From germline, CDR1 is ENHRY and CDR2 SYGVKD. This CDR3 has 15 residues. CDR3 sequence reads: CAISDTEGTNEKLFF. Written as DNA, the CDR3 is TGTGCCATCAGTGACACAGAGGGGACTAATGAAAAACTGTTTTTT.

The chain carries TRBV20-1 and TRBJ2-1, with a tentative D call TRBD1 (5 bases). The length of the CDR3 is 15 residues. Germline CDR1 and CDR2: DFQATT and SNEGSKA (reference sequence). Trimming left V 4 bases short and J 7 bases short, with 20 bases between. The CDR3 loop reads CSANPGRGQGNEQFF. For the CDR3, the DNA is TGCAGTGCTAACCCCGGAAGGGGCCAGGGTAATGAGCAGTTCTTC.

This clonotype was picked up one time. This chain links TRBV20-1 with TRBJ1-6; D is perhaps TRBD1 (6 bases). The CDR3 length is 15 residues. Germline CDR1 and CDR2: DFQATT and SNEGSKA (reference sequence). Trimming removed 2 bases at V and 7 bases at J, with 15 bases between. The chain's CDR3 is CSARTRGTVNSPLHF. Written as DNA, the CDR3 is TGCAGTGCTAGAACAAGGGGGACGGTAAATTCACCCCTCCACTTT.

This clonotype was observed once. The CDR3 sequence: CASSPWGGSSYNSPLHF. The CDR3 nucleotides read TGTGCCAGCAGCCCGTGGGGTGGGAGCTCCTATAATTCACCCCTCCACTTT. The chain employs TRBV12-3 or TRBV12-4 and TRBJ1-6; D ambiguous. Trimming pared 6 bases from V and 0 bases from J, leaving 15 bases between. The CDR3 spans 17 residues.

The chain combines TRBV20-1 with TRBJ1-1; D unclear. V lost 3 bases, J lost 1 base, and 9 bases lay in between. This CDR3 spans 13 amino acids. Germline lookup yields CDR1 DFQATT and CDR2 SNEGSKA (reference sequence). The CDR3 coding sequence is TGCAGTGCTAGTGCATTCCAGAACACTGAAGCTTTCTTT. Protein sequence: CSASAFQNTEAFF.

The V and J genes are TRBV12-3 or TRBV12-4 and TRBJ2-7; TRBD2 matches 7 bases. Germline trimming cut 1 base from V and 4 bases from J; bases unmatched to any gene: 7. The CDR3 sequence is 15 residues long. CDR3 amino acids: CASSLGLAEIYEQYF. The CDR3 DNA reads as TGTGCCAGCAGTTTAGGACTAGCAGAAATTTACGAGCAGTACTTC.

The V gene is TRBV5-1, the J gene TRBJ1-4, with 10 bases identical to TRBD1. V gave up 3 bases and J gave up 5 bases; unmatched junction bases: 7. This CDR3 region has 16 residues. Germline V gives CDR1 SGHRS, CDR2 YFSETQ. The chain's CDR3 is CASSSGGTGENEKLFF. The CDR3 nucleotides read TGCGCCAGCAGCTCGGGCGGGACAGGGGAAAATGAAAAACTGTTTTTT.

This clonotype turned up a few times. CDR3 nucleotides: TGTGCCAGCAGTGAACAGTCTTTAGCGGGAGGGAAAAGGGCCTACGAGCAGTACTTC. Its translation is CASSEQSLAGGKRAYEQYF. This chain uses TRBV2 with TRBJ2-7; the match to TRBD2 covers 11 bases. V dropped 2 bases and J dropped 2; count of bases not matched to a gene: 14. Germline values: CDR1 SNHLY, CDR2 FYNNEI. The CDR3 contains 19 residues.